The 3 T cell receptor beta chains below all came from one sample that was sequenced in a study of cytomegalovirus exposure and HLA in healthy donors. The PCR ran on 60 Vbeta and 13 Jbeta primers. This table comes from immunoSEQ multiplex PCR, and its TCRdb copy is limited to in-frame clones, with some not included. In the table there are 160,000 or so clones, about 65% of which are singletons. Sequences were obtained from PBMCs. Receptors originate from a woman aged 25 to 39 in good health and CMV-seronegative.

In this sample, this clone turned up a few times. Here the CDR3 DNA reads TGCGCCAGCAGCCATAATGTATTCGTGCAGCCCCAGCATTTT. This gives the protein CASSHNVFVQPQHF. This rearrangement joins TRBV4-1 to TRBJ1-5; no clear D. The V end was cut by 3 bases, the J end by 7 bases, with 13 bases between. Per the germline V gene, CDR1 is MGHRA and CDR2 is YSYEKL. This CDR3 is 14 amino acids long.

The CDR3 reads CASSPIHKGARGANVLTF. The CDR3 coding sequence is TGTGCCAGCAGCCCCATCCATAAGGGGGCGAGAGGGGCCAACGTCCTGACTTTC. J is TRBJ2-6 and V is TRBV13, with 7 bases matching TRBD1. From germline, CDR1 is PRHDT and CDR2 FYEKMQ (reference sequence). There are 18 residues in the CDR3. Trimming removed 5 bases from V and 4 bases from J; junction bases left unmatched: 14.

The rearrangement joins TRBV28 to TRBJ1-6, with D maybe TRBD1 (5 bases). This CDR3 is 16 amino acids long. The V gene's germline CDR1 is MDHEN and CDR2 SYDVKM. With 0 bases removed from V and 0 bases from J, the gap between germline ends came to 6 bases. DNA for the CDR3: TGTGCCAGCAGTTTATGGCAGGGCTCCTATAATTCACCCCTCCACTTT. Amino acid sequence: CASSLWQGSYNSPLHF. Full variable domain (rest looked up from reference TRBV28 and TRBJ1-6): DVKVTQSSRYLVKRTGEKVFLECVQDMDHENMFWYRQDPGLGLRLIYFSYDVKMKEKGDIPEGYSVSREKKERFSLILESASTNQTSMYLCASSLWQGSYNSPLHFGNGTRLTVT.